This passage covers 10 T cell receptor beta chains from one sample sequenced in a study of blood T cell repertoires in COVID-19. Some clones are missing from TCRdb's copy, which holds only in-frame ones; the method was immunoSEQ multiplex PCR. Altogether roughly 120,000 clones are present, more than 70% being singletons, with the ten largest covering over 3%. Input material: peripheral blood. Every receptor here comes from a woman between 50 and 59 years old with acute or convalescent COVID-19.

The rearrangement uses TRBV2 and TRBJ1-6, with TRBD1 matching over 7 bases. Germline-derived CDR1 and CDR2 are SNHLY and FYNNEI. The CDR3 is made up of 14 amino acids. V shed 4 bases, J shed 5 bases, and the junction held 2 bases outside the gene matches. Here the CDR3 reads CASSVGTDNSPLHF. The CDR3 nucleotides read TGTGCCAGCAGTGTAGGGACAGATAATTCACCCCTCCACTTT. The full variable domain, completed using reference TRBV2 and TRBJ1-6, is EPEVTQTPSHQVTQMGQEVILRCVPISNHLYFYWYRQILGQKVEFLVSFYNNEISEKSEIFDDQFSVERPDGSNFTLKIRSTKLEDSAMYFCASSVGTDNSPLHFGNGTRLTVT.

The rearrangement uses TRBV29-1 and TRBJ2-1, with TRBD2 as a possible D gene (6 bases). V was cut by 4 bases and J by 6 bases, with 13 bases left in between. The CDR3 has 13 amino acids. The germline V gene has CDR1 SQVTM and CDR2 ANQGSEA. The CDR3 DNA reads as TGCAGCGTTGGGGGGGTAGGGCTCAATGAGCAGTTCTTC. Translation: CSVGGVGLNEQFF.

The chain employs TRBV5-1 and TRBJ2-6; weak D call: TRBD2 (6 bases). Germline CDR1 reads SGHRS; CDR2 reads YFSETQ. The V gene lost 2 bases and the J gene lost 0 bases, with 15 bases spanning the gap. This CDR3 region has 18 residues. The CDR3 DNA reads as TGCGCCAGCAGCTTTGGGGACGGGGGACTCTCTGGGGCCAACGTCCTGACTTTC. This sequence encodes CASSFGDGGLSGANVLTF. Supplemented by reference TRBV5-1 and TRBJ2-6, the full variable domain reads KAGVTQTPRYLIKTRGQQVTLSCSPISGHRSVSWYQQTPGQGLQFLFEYFSETQRNKGNFPGRFSGRQFSNSRSEMNVSTLELGDSALYLCASSFGDGGLSGANVLTFGAGSRLTVL.

The chain recombines TRBV5-1 with TRBJ2-2, with a weak D call TRBD2 (5 bases). The V gene lost 0 bases and the J gene lost 5 bases, with 8 bases spanning the gap. Per germline, CDR1 SGHRS and CDR2 YFSETQ. The CDR3 totals 14 residues. DNA of the CDR3: TGCGCCAGCAGCTTGGGGAGAGGGACCGGGGAGCTGTTTTTT. This encodes CASSLGRGTGELFF.

The V gene is TRBV5-1, the J gene TRBJ2-3; 10 positions match TRBD1. Germline CDR1 and CDR2: SGHRS and YFSETQ. The trim removed 1 base at V and 1 base at J, leaving 3 bases unmatched. The CDR3 contains 16 residues. The CDR3 DNA is TGCGCCAGCAGCTTGCAGGGGACAGGGGGCACAGATACGCAGTATTTT. Protein sequence: CASSLQGTGGTDTQYF.

The chain is built from TRBV19 and TRBJ2-1; 16 bases agree with TRBD2. In germline, CDR1 is LNHDA, CDR2 SQIVND (reference sequence). The V segment lost 8 bases and the J segment 8 bases; nucleotides outside the gene matches: 0. This CDR3 region has 13 residues. The chain's CDR3 is CASGTSGRDEQFF. The CDR3 nucleotides read TGTGCCAGTGGGACTAGCGGGAGGGATGAGCAGTTCTTC. Based on the CDR3 plus reference TRBV19 and TRBJ2-1, the full variable domain is DGGITQSPKYLFRKEGQNVTLSCEQNLNHDAMYWYRQDPGQGLRLIYYSQIVNDFQKGDIAEGYSVSREKKESFPLTVTSAQKNPTAFYLCASGTSGRDEQFFGPGTRLTVL.

This clone was detected once. The CDR3 DNA sequence: TGTGCCAGCAGCCCGGGACAACTCCTAGCCAAAAACATTCAGTACTTC. Protein product: CASSPGQLLAKNIQYF. The genes are TRBV5-8 and TRBJ2-4; tentative D call: TRBD1 (6 bases). The CDR3 sequence is 16 residues long. V gave up 4 bases and J gave up 0 bases, with 14 bases separating them. Germline CDR1 is SGHTS and CDR2 is YDEGEE.

V usage is TRBV7-9 and J usage is TRBJ2-2, with D tentatively TRBD2 (6 bases). V shed 4 bases and J shed 4 bases, with 13 bases lying between them. From germline, CDR1 is SEHNR and CDR2 FQNEAQ (reference sequence). The CDR3 is made up of 15 amino acids. CDR3 nucleotide sequence: TGTGCCAGCAGCTCCGACGGACTATCCACCGGGGAGCTGTTTTTT. Its translation: CASSSDGLSTGELFF. Using reference TRBV7-9 and TRBJ2-2 for the parts outside the CDR3, the full variable domain is DTGVSQNPRHKITKRGQNVTFRCDPISEHNRLYWYRQTLGQGPEFLTYFQNEAQLEKSRLLSDRFSAERPKGSFSTLEIQRTEQGDSAMYLCASSSDGLSTGELFFGEGSRLTVL.

The chain employs TRBV6-5 and TRBJ1-1; TRBD1 agrees at 10 bases. With 6 bases clipped from V and 8 bases from J, the junction kept 6 bases outside the gene matches. Germline CDR1 and CDR2: MNHEY and SVGAGI. CDR3 length equals 13 residues. CDR3 nucleotide sequence: TGTGCCAGCAGGTCACGGGACAGGGGCGAAGCTTTCTTT. Amino acid sequence: CASRSRDRGEAFF.

V and J are TRBV4-2 and TRBJ2-7, with TRBD2 identical over 8 bases. This CDR3 has 17 residues. Germline trimming cut 4 bases from V and 3 bases from J; bases unmatched to any gene: 14. Germline V gene sequence: CDR1 LGHNA, CDR2 YNFKEQ. The CDR3 coding sequence is TGTGCCAGCAGCCGGTTTTTTCCGGGACTAGGTCTCTACGAGCAGTACTTC. This gives the protein CASSRFFPGLGLYEQYF.